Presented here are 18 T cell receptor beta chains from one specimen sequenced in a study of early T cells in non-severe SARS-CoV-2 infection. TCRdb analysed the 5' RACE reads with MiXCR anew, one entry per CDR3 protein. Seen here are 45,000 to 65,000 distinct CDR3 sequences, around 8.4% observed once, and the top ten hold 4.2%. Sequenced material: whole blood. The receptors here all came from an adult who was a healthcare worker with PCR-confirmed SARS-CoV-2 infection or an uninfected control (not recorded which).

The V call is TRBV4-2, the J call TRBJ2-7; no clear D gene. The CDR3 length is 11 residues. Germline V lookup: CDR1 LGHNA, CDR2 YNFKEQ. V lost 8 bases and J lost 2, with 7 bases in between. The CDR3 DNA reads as TGTGCCAGCTCTGAAGCCTACGAGCAGTACTTC. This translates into CASSEAYEQYF.

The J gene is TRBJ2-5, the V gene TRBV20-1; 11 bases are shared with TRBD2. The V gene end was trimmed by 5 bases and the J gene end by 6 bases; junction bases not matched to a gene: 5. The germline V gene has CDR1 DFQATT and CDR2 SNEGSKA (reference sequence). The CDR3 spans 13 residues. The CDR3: CSAAGLAVKTQYF. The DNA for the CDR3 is TGCAGTGCTGCGGGACTAGCGGTGAAGACCCAGTACTTC.

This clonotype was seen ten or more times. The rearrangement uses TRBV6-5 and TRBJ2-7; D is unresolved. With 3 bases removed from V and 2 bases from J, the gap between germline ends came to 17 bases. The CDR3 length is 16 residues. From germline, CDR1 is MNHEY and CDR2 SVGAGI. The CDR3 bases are TGTGCCAGCAGTTATACGCGCGTCAGGCCCACCTACGAGCAGTACTTC. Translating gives CASSYTRVRPTYEQYF.

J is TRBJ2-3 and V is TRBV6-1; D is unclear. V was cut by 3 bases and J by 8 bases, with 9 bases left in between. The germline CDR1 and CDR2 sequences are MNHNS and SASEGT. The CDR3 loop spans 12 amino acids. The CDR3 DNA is TGTGCCAGCAGTGATAAATCGGGTACGCAGTATTTT. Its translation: CASSDKSGTQYF.

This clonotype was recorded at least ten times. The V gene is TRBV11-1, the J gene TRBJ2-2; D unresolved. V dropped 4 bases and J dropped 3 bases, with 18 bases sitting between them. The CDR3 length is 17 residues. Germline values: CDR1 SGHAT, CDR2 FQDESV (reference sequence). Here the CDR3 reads CASSSLYPTADTGELFF. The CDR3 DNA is TGTGCCAGCAGCTCCCTTTACCCGACTGCGGACACCGGGGAGCTGTTTTTT.

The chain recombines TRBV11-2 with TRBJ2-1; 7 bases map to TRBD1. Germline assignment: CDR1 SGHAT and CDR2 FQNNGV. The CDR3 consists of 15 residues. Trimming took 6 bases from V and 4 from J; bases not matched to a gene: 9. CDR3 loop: CASRRTGAAYNEQFF. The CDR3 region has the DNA TGTGCCAGCAGACGCACAGGGGCGGCGTACAATGAGCAGTTCTTC. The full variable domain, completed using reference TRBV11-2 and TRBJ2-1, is EAGVAQSPRYKIIEKRQSVAFWCNPISGHATLYWYQQILGQGPKLLIQFQNNGVVDDSQLPKDRFSAERLKGVDSTLKIQPAKLEDSAVYLCASRRTGAAYNEQFFGPGTRLTVL.

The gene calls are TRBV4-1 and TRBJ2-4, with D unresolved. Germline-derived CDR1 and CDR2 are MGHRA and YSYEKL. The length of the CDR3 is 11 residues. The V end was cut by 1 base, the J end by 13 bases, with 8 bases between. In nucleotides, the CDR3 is TGCGCCAGCAGCCAAGCTACCGTCCAGTACTTC. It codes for CASSQATVQYF.

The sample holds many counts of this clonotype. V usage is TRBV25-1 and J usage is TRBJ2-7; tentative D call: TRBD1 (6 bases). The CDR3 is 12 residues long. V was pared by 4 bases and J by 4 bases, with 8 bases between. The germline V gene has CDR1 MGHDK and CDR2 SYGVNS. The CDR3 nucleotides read TGTGCCAGCAGTGCCAGGGGTTACGAGCAGTACTTC. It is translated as CASSARGYEQYF.

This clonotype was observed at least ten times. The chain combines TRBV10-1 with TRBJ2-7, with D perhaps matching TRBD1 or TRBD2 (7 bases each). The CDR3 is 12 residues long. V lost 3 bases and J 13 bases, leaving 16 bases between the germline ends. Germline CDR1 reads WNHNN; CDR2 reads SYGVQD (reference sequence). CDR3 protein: CASSDSQGGIYF. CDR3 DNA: TGCGCCAGCAGTGACAGTCAGGGGGGGATCTACTTC.

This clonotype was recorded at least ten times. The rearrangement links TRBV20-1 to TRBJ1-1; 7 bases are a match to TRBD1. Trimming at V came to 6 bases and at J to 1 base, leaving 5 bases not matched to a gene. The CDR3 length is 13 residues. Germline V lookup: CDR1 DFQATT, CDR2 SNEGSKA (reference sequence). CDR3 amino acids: CSAPWTGNTEAFF. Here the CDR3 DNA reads TGCAGTGCGCCGTGGACAGGGAACACTGAAGCTTTCTTT.

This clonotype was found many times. CDR3 in DNA: TGTGCCAGCCTCCCGGAGGATTTCGAGCAGTACTTC. Translating it yields CASLPEDFEQYF. This rearrangement joins TRBV6-1 to TRBJ2-7, with a possible D match to TRBD2 (5 bases). V was pared by 8 bases and J by 6 bases, with 14 bases between. This CDR3 is 12 amino acids long. The germline gives CDR1 MNHNS, CDR2 SASEGT.

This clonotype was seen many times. CDR3 residues: CASSISSGDSITEAFF. In DNA, the CDR3 is TGCGCCAGCAGCATCTCTTCGGGGGATTCTATCACTGAAGCTTTCTTT. This chain joins TRBV5-1 and TRBJ1-1, with a possible D match to TRBD1 (5 bases). The V end was cut by 4 bases, the J end by 4 bases, with 20 bases between. Germline CDR1 is SGHRS and CDR2 is YFSETQ. CDR3 length: 16 residues.

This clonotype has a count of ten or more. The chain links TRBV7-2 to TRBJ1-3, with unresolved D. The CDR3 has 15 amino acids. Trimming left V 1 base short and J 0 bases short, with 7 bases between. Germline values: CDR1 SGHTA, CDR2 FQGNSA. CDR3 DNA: TGTGCCAGCAGCTTAGATTTAAACTCTGGAAACACCATATATTTT. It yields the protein CASSLDLNSGNTIYF.

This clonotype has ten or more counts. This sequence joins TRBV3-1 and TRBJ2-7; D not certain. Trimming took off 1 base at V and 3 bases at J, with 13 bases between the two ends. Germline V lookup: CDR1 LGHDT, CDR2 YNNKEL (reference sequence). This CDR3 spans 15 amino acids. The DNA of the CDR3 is TGTGCCAGCAGCCAAGTCCCCGGCGCCGACTACGAGCAGTACTTC. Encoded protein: CASSQVPGADYEQYF.

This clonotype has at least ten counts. The CDR3 sequence is CASSLRNRVGSGANVLTF. CDR3 sequence (DNA): TGCGCCAGCAGCTTGAGGAACAGGGTCGGATCTGGGGCCAACGTCCTGACTTTC. The rearrangement joins TRBV5-1 to TRBJ2-6, with D maybe TRBD1 (6 bases). CDR3 length equals 18 residues. CDR1 is SGHRS, CDR2 YFSETQ, per germline. Trimming took 1 base from V and 1 from J, leaving 15 bases between them.

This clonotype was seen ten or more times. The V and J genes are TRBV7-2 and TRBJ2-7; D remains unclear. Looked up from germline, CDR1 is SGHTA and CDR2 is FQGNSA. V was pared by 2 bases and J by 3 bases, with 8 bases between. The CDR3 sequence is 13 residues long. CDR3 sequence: CASSLTLSYEQYF. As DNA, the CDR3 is TGTGCCAGCAGCTTAACCCTTAGCTACGAGCAGTACTTC.

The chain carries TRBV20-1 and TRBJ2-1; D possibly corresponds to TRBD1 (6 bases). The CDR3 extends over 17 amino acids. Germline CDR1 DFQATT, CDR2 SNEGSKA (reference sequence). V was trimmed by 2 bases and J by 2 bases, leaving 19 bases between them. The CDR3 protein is CSARYLLGTQTYNEQFF. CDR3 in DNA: TGCAGTGCTAGATACCTTCTTGGGACACAAACCTACAATGAGCAGTTCTTC.

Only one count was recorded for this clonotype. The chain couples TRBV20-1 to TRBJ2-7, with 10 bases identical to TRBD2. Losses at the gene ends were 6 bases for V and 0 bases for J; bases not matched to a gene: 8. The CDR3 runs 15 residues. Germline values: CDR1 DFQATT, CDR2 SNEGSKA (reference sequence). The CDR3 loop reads CSAGGTSEVSYEQYF. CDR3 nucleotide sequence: TGCAGTGCCGGGGGGACTAGCGAAGTCTCCTACGAGCAGTACTTC.